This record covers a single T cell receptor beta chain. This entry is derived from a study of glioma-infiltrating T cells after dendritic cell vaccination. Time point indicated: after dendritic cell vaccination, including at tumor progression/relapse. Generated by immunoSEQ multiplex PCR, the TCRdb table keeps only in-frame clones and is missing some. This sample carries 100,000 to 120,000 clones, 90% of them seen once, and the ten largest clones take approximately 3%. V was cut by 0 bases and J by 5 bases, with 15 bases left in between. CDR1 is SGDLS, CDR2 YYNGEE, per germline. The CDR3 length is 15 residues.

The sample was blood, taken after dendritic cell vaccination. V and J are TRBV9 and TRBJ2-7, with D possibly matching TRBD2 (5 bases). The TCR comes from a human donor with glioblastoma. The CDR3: CASSVEPDLRDEQYF. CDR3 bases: TGTGCCAGCAGCGTAGAGCCTGACTTGAGGGACGAGCAGTACTTC. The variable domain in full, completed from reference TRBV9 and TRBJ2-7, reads DSGVTQTPKHLITATGQRVTLRCSPRSGDLSVYWYQQSLDQGLQFLIQYYNGEERAKGNILERFSAQQFPDLHSELNLSSLELGDSALYFCASSVEPDLRDEQYFGPGTRLTVT.